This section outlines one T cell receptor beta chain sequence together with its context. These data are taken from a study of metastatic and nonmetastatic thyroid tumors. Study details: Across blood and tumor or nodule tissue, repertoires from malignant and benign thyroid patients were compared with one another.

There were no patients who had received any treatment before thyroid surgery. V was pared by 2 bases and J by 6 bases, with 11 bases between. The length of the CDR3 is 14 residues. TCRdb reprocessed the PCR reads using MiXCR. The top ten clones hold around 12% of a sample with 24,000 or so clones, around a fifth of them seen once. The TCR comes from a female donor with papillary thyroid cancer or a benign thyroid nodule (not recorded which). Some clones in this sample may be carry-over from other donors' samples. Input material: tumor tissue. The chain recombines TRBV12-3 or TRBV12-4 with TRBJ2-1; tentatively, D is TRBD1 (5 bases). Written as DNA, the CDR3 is TGTGCCAGCAGTTTATGGGGTCAGGGCAATGAGCAGTTCTTC. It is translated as CASSLWGQGNEQFF.